This TCR beta chain is drawn from a study of T cell clones after liver transplantation. The V and J ends lost 0 bases and 7 bases, in that order; junction bases with no gene match: 4. The CDR3 loop spans 15 amino acids. The germline V gene has CDR1 MNHEY and CDR2 SVGAGI. Method: immunoSEQ multiplex PCR; TCRdb's copy keeps in-frame clones and lacks some. Among tens of thousands of clones listed, over 70% were seen once. The source is a human patient who received a liver transplant. Some of these T cells may belong to the graft donor. The V call is TRBV6-5, the J call TRBJ1-2; 11 bases align to TRBD1. This specimen was CD4+ T cells from blood, taken 12 months after liver transplant. The CDR3 is CASSYSDRGRGGYTF. CDR3 nucleotide sequence: TGTGCCAGCAGTTACTCGGACAGGGGGCGAGGTGGCTACACCTTC.